What follows are 32 T cell receptor beta chains derived from one specimen sequenced in a study of human T cells and chemical hapten exposure. TCRdb reanalysed the RACE reads using MiXCR and keeps one entry per CDR3 protein. The repertoire has some 60,000 distinct CDR3 sequences, over 9% of them found once; the top ten carry approximately 3.9%. Time point denoted: pre-sensitization, week 0. Treatment denoted: therapeutic diphenylcyclopropenone sensitization with weekly scalp DPC. The starting material was whole blood, obtained in connection with sensitization to the hapten diphenylcyclopropenone (DPC). The origin of the receptors is a woman in her 40s with alopecia areata. Some clones in this sample may be carry-over from other donors' samples.

The chain is built from TRBV2 and TRBJ1-5, with D possibly TRBD1 on 5 matching bases. Per the germline V gene, CDR1 is SNHLY and CDR2 is FYNNEI. V was clipped by 4 bases and J by 5 bases, with 18 bases between them. The CDR3 is 16 amino acids. Here the CDR3 reads CASSAGGAPSDQPQHF. The CDR3 coding sequence is TGTGCCAGCAGTGCCGGCGGGGCCCCGAGCGATCAGCCCCAGCATTTT.

V and J are TRBV20-1 and TRBJ2-1, with 12 bases that match TRBD2. This CDR3 is 17 amino acids long. J gave up 8 bases and V 1 base, and 12 bases lay outside the gene matches. Germline CDR1 and CDR2: DFQATT and SNEGSKA (reference sequence). CDR3 sequence: CSARAFSSGGAWDEQFF. CDR3 coding DNA: TGCAGTGCTAGAGCTTTCTCTAGCGGGGGGGCCTGGGATGAGCAGTTCTTC.

The CDR3 DNA reads as TGCGCCAGCAGCCCGCCCCCAGGACAGGGGCGATACGGCACTGAAGCTTTCTTT. Translating it yields CASSPPPGQGRYGTEAFF. This rearrangement joins TRBV4-1 to TRBJ1-1, with TRBD1 matching over 9 bases. From germline, CDR1 is MGHRA and CDR2 YSYEKL. The CDR3 runs 18 residues. J lost 4 bases, V lost 4 bases, and 16 bases had no gene match.

The chain employs TRBV10-1 and TRBJ1-1; D not resolved. Germline V gene sequence: CDR1 WNHNN, CDR2 SYGVQD (reference sequence). The V end lost 10 bases, the J end lost 0 bases, and 18 bases lay between the germline ends. The CDR3 loop spans 15 amino acids. The CDR3 DNA is TGCGCCATCCTTGGACCGACCAGTTTGAACACTGAAGCTTTCTTT. It is translated as CAILGPTSLNTEAFF.

In its sample, this clonotype was seen many times. The chain has TRBV7-9 and TRBJ2-1, with TRBD2 identical over 8 bases. The trim removed 5 bases at V and 8 bases at J, leaving 32 bases unmatched. The CDR3 loop spans 22 amino acids. Per the germline V gene, CDR1 is SEHNR and CDR2 is FQNEAQ (reference sequence). The CDR3 DNA reads as TGTGCCAGCAGCCGGAGAGCGGGAGTACGGGGGAGTACGGTTGGGGCATCGGATGAGCAGTTCTTC. It is translated as CASSRRAGVRGSTVGASDEQFF. Looking up the rest from reference TRBV7-9 and TRBJ2-1 gives the full variable domain: DTGVSQNPRHKITKRGQNVTFRCDPISEHNRLYWYRQTLGQGPEFLTYFQNEAQLEKSRLLSDRFSAERPKGSFSTLEIQRTEQGDSAMYLCASSRRAGVRGSTVGASDEQFFGPGTRLTVL.

This clonotype has at least ten counts. The J gene is TRBJ1-5, the V gene TRBV6-2 or TRBV6-3; D possibly corresponds to TRBD1 (5 bases). The CDR3 spans 14 residues. V lost 2 bases to trimming and J lost 3 bases, with 8 bases between them. Germline V gene data show CDR1 as MNHEY and CDR2 as SVGEGT. The DNA for the CDR3 is TGTGCCAGCAGTTACATTGGGGCCAATCAGCCCCAGCATTTT. Residues: CASSYIGANQPQHF.

The chain links TRBV11-2 to TRBJ2-5, with 7 positions matching TRBD2. CDR3 size: 15 residues. V was clipped by 4 bases and J by 2 bases; unmatched bases: 7. CDR1 and CDR2 from the germline V gene are SGHAT and FQNNGV. For the CDR3, the DNA is TGTGCCAGCAGCTCCTTGTGGGAGGGGCAAGAGACCCAGTACTTC. Protein: CASSSLWEGQETQYF.

A few counts support this clonotype. The rearrangement uses TRBV29-1 and TRBJ1-1; D is unresolved. The germline gives CDR1 SQVTM, CDR2 ANQGSEA. The CDR3 runs to 11 residues. V was shortened by 4 bases and J by 6 bases, with 9 bases between the two germline ends. The CDR3 here is CSVVADSEAFF. CDR3 nucleotides: TGCAGCGTTGTGGCAGATTCTGAAGCTTTCTTT.

This clonotype was recorded a few times. The CDR3 sequence is CASSITSGGYNEQFF. DNA of the CDR3: TGTGCCAGCAGCATTACTAGCGGGGGGTACAATGAGCAGTTCTTC. The chain recombines TRBV6-5 with TRBJ2-1; 12 positions match TRBD2. V shed 6 bases, J shed 4 bases, and the junction held 4 bases outside the gene matches. From germline, CDR1 is MNHEY and CDR2 SVGAGI. CDR3 size: 15 residues.

This sequence joins TRBV18 and TRBJ1-5, with D maybe TRBD1 (5 bases). The length of the CDR3 is 15 residues. V was clipped by 4 bases and J by 0 bases, with 10 bases between them. CDR1 and CDR2 (germline): KGHSH, LQKENI. The CDR3 DNA reads as TGTGCCAGCTCACTCGACAGTTATAGCAATCAGCCCCAGCATTTT. Translation: CASSLDSYSNQPQHF.

The chain's CDR3 is CASSQGQDRTSNYGYTF. The CDR3 DNA sequence: TGTGCCAGCAGCCAAGGCCAGGACAGAACCTCTAACTATGGCTACACCTTC. The gene calls are TRBV3-2 and TRBJ1-2; the tabulated D call, TRBD1, remains unverified against the DNA. TRBV3-2 is noted as a pseudogene. The CDR3 has 17 amino acids.

In its sample, this clonotype was seen a few times. The chain links TRBV20-1 to TRBJ1-1, with D possibly matching TRBD1 (5 bases). The CDR3 runs to 12 residues. In germline, CDR1 is DFQATT, CDR2 SNEGSKA (reference sequence). Deletions cut 6 bases from V and 3 bases from J, with 11 bases between. DNA for the CDR3: TGCAGTGCCGGGACGGGCGACACTGAAGCTTTCTTT. The encoded protein is CSAGTGDTEAFF.

This rearrangement joins TRBV7-9 to TRBJ1-6, with D possibly being TRBD1 (5 bases). Trimming cost V 7 bases and J 10 bases, with 17 bases left between them. CDR1 is SEHNR, CDR2 FQNEAQ, per germline (reference sequence). The CDR3 covers 14 residues. CDR3 nucleotide sequence: TGTGCCAGCACCCCAGGGATCCCGGGGTCACCCCTCCACTTT. This encodes CASTPGIPGSPLHF.

This clonotype was found many times. V is TRBV7-2 and J is TRBJ2-1; 11 nucleotides line up with TRBD2. Germline V lookup: CDR1 SGHTA, CDR2 FQGNSA. The ends lost 5 bases at V and 9 bases at J; junction bases unmatched: 9. The CDR3 length is 15 residues. DNA of the CDR3: TGTGCCAGCAGCACTATAGCGGGGGGGCCAGGTGAGCAGTTCTTC. Its translation: CASSTIAGGPGEQFF.

This sequence joins TRBV7-2 and TRBJ2-3, with D unclear. The V end lost 4 bases, the J end lost 2 bases, and 4 bases lay between the germline ends. There are 12 residues in the CDR3. Germline V CDR1 and CDR2: SGHTA, FQGNSA. CDR3 region: CASSYHTDTQYF. The CDR3 DNA reads as TGTGCCAGCAGCTATCACACAGATACGCAGTATTTT. Full variable domain (remainder filled in from reference TRBV7-2 and TRBJ2-3): GAGVSQSPSNKVTEKGKDVELRCDPISGHTALYWYRQSLGQGLEFLIYFQGNSAPDKSGLPSDRFSAERTGGSVSTLTIQRTQQEDSAVYLCASSYHTDTQYFGPGTRLTVL.

This clonotype was seen at least ten times. The V gene is TRBV19, the J gene TRBJ2-5; TRBD1 is a possible D gene (5 bases). Germline V gives CDR1 LNHDA, CDR2 SQIVND (reference sequence). This CDR3 is 15 amino acids long. Trimming cost V 1 base and J 2 bases, with 11 bases left between them. The CDR3 sequence: CASSIVWGPQETQYF. CDR3 in DNA: TGTGCCAGTAGTATAGTGTGGGGCCCTCAAGAGACCCAGTACTTC.

This clonotype was recorded a few times. The genes are TRBV7-3 and TRBJ2-2; D remains ambiguous. The CDR3 is made up of 16 amino acids. V dropped 5 bases and J dropped 2 bases, with 15 bases sitting between them. Germline CDR1 reads SGHTA; CDR2 reads FQGTGA. CDR3 DNA: TGTGCCAGCAGCCTTCTGGGCGGAAGTAACACCGGGGAGCTGTTTTTT. It translates to CASSLLGGSNTGELFF.

CDR3: CASSPDSSYEQYF. As DNA, the CDR3 is TGTGCCAGCAGCCCGGACAGCTCCTACGAGCAGTACTTC. This chain uses TRBV11-1 with TRBJ2-7; D might be TRBD1 (6 bases). Germline values: CDR1 SGHAT, CDR2 FQDESV (reference sequence). This CDR3 is 13 amino acids long. Between the trimmed V and J ends, which lost 5 bases and 0 bases, there was a span of 8 bases. Looking up the rest from reference TRBV11-1 and TRBJ2-7 gives the full variable domain: EAEVAQSPRYKITEKSQAVAFWCDPISGHATLYWYRQILGQGPELLVQFQDESVVDDSQLPKDRFSAERLKGVDSTLKIQPAELGDSAMYLCASSPDSSYEQYFGPGTRLTVT.

This clonotype was detected a few times. The chain is built from TRBV5-4 and TRBJ2-1; D uncertain. The length of the CDR3 is 16 residues. The V end was cut by 4 bases, the J end by 2 bases, with 16 bases between. Germline V lookup: CDR1 SGHNT, CDR2 YYREEE (reference sequence). The CDR3 is CASSPPPRVAYNEQFF. CDR3 DNA sequence: TGTGCCAGCAGCCCCCCCCCTCGCGTAGCCTACAATGAGCAGTTCTTC.

This clonotype was seen many times. The chain uses TRBV20-1 and TRBJ1-2; 9 nucleotides match TRBD1. J was trimmed by 3 bases and V by 5 bases; bases with no gene match: 4. The CDR3 runs 13 residues. Looked up from germline, CDR1 is DFQATT and CDR2 is SNEGSKA (reference sequence). Here the CDR3 reads CSAPRQGDYGYTF. CDR3 sequence (DNA): TGCAGTGCTCCAAGACAGGGGGACTATGGCTACACCTTC.

This clonotype showed up many times. The CDR3 region is CASSVYRDRGSTDTQYF. Written as DNA, the CDR3 is TGTGCCAGCAGCGTCTACCGGGACAGGGGAAGCACAGATACGCAGTATTTT. This sequence joins TRBV9 and TRBJ2-3; TRBD1 agrees at 10 bases. V trimming: 2 bases; J trimming: 0 bases; junction bases outside the gene matches: 6. The CDR3 has 17 amino acids. CDR1 and CDR2 (germline): SGDLS, YYNGEE.

This clonotype was seen at least ten times. This chain joins TRBV3-1 and TRBJ2-7; D may be TRBD1 or TRBD2 (6 bases each). Trimming shortened V by 6 bases and J by 5 bases, and 14 bases separated the two germline ends. The CDR3 is 13 amino acids. Germline CDR1 and CDR2: LGHDT and YNNKEL (reference sequence). This CDR3 reads CASSRRGSDEQYF. CDR3 sequence (DNA): TGTGCCAGCAGTCGGAGGGGGAGCGACGAGCAGTACTTC.

This clonotype was seen many times. V gene TRBV29-1 combines with J gene TRBJ2-7, with 10 bases aligning to TRBD1. V lost 5 bases to trimming and J lost 4 bases; unmatched junction nucleotides: 5. The CDR3 extends over 13 amino acids. The germline V gene encodes CDR1 SQVTM and CDR2 ANQGSEA. The CDR3 sequence is CSVSRDRGYEQYF. CDR3 sequence (DNA): TGCAGCGTTTCTCGGGACAGGGGATACGAGCAGTACTTC.

The table lists this clonotype with many counts. The genes are TRBV7-6 and TRBJ1-4, with 8 bases lining up with TRBD1. With V trimmed by 5 bases and J by 8 bases, 10 bases remained unmatched. CDR1 and CDR2 (germline): SGHVS, FNYEAQ. CDR3 size: 15 residues. CDR3 sequence: CASSPTGAVGEKLFF. DNA for the CDR3: TGTGCCAGCAGCCCGACAGGGGCGGTGGGGGAAAAACTGTTTTTT.

The V call is TRBV4-2, the J call TRBJ2-3, with 8 bases that match TRBD2. The trim removed 2 bases at V and 0 bases at J, leaving 4 bases unmatched. From germline, CDR1 is LGHNA and CDR2 YNFKEQ. This CDR3 spans 16 amino acids. The CDR3 spells CASSQFSGASTDTQYF. The CDR3 DNA reads TGTGCCAGCAGCCAATTTAGCGGGGCTAGCACAGATACGCAGTATTTT.

This clonotype has only a few counts. The chain combines TRBV6-2 or TRBV6-3 with TRBJ2-7; D is tentatively TRBD1 or TRBD2 (5 bases each). Germline V CDR1 and CDR2: MNHEY, SVGEGT. The CDR3 sequence is 15 residues long. Trimming left V 6 bases short and J 1 base short, with 16 bases between. The CDR3 region has the DNA TGTGCCAGCAGCGCGACACCCGAGGGGTCCTACGAGCAGTACTTC. This sequence encodes CASSATPEGSYEQYF.

The CDR3, as DNA: TGTGCCAGCAGCGTTGGCGGCAAGGTTATGGAGCAGTACTTC. This codes for CASSVGGKVMEQYF. The chain employs TRBV9 and TRBJ2-7, with no clear D. The germline V gene encodes CDR1 SGDLS and CDR2 YYNGEE. The length of the CDR3 is 14 residues. V shed 2 bases and J shed 7 bases, with 16 bases lying between them.

This clonotype was observed many times. The chain employs TRBV28 and TRBJ1-5; 7 bases line up with TRBD1. V was pared by 6 bases and J by 5 bases, with 1 base of the junction left unmatched. The CDR3 is 12 residues long. Germline CDR1 and CDR2: MDHEN and SYDVKM. The CDR3 region has the DNA TGTGCCAGCAGCCAGGGGGATCAGCCCCAGCATTTT. Protein: CASSQGDQPQHF.

The chain is built from TRBV5-4 and TRBJ2-1; weak D call: TRBD2 (6 bases). The CDR3 has 15 amino acids. In germline, CDR1 is SGHNT, CDR2 YYREEE (reference sequence). Trimming removed 4 bases at V and 9 bases at J, with 20 bases between. CDR3 DNA: TGTGCCAGCAGCCTGGAGGGTACCCGGAGGGGTGAGCAGTTCTTC. Its protein is CASSLEGTRRGEQFF.

This clonotype was recorded many times. The chain has TRBV5-5 and TRBJ1-5; D ambiguous. V was cut by 1 base and J by 1 base, with 12 bases left in between. The germline gives CDR1 SGHKS, CDR2 YYEKEE (reference sequence). The CDR3 sequence is 16 residues long. CDR3: CASSLFGNRSNQPQHF. Here the CDR3 DNA reads TGTGCCAGCAGCTTGTTCGGGAATCGGAGCAATCAGCCCCAGCATTTT.

This clonotype has more than one count but fewer than ten. The chain uses TRBV12-3 or TRBV12-4 and TRBJ2-6; D not resolved. The CDR3 is 12 residues long. Trimming took off 2 bases at V and 5 bases at J, with 1 base between the two ends. The CDR3 region has the DNA TGTGCCAGCAGTTTAAGGGCCAACGTCCTGACTTTC. This codes for CASSLRANVLTF.

This clonotype turned up a few times. V and J are TRBV6-1 and TRBJ2-7; possible D gene TRBD2, 6 bases. This CDR3 has 14 amino acids. Trimming cost V 6 bases and J 2 bases, with 14 bases left between them. The germline CDR1 and CDR2 sequences are MNHNS and SASEGT. CDR3 nucleotide sequence: TGTGCCAGCAGCGGAGAGCGGGCGGCCTACGAGCAGTACTTC. Protein product: CASSGERAAYEQYF.